The 21 T cell receptor beta chains reported below all come from one sample, sequenced in a study of T cells in Graves' hyperthyroidism and ophthalmopathy. Using RNA transcripts as the source, TCR beta CDR3 regions were amplified. When the TCR CDR3 underwent first-round RT-PCR, the HTBI primer set was used. TCRdb recomputed calls from the multiplex PCR reads with MiXCR, one row per CDR3 protein. The sample has roughly 250,000 distinct CDR3 sequences; 16% are singletons. Source material: blood. These TCRs come from a woman aged 18-29 years with Graves' ophthalmopathy.

In its sample, this clonotype was seen many times. This rearrangement joins TRBV3-1 to TRBJ1-2; D remains unclear. The V end lost 4 bases, the J end lost 0 bases, and 9 bases lay between the germline ends. This CDR3 spans 14 amino acids. Germline assignment: CDR1 LGHDT and CDR2 YNNKEL (reference sequence). In DNA form, the CDR3 reads TGTGCCAGCAGCCCTCTGGGTACTAACTATGGCTACACCTTC. Encoded protein: CASSPLGTNYGYTF. Supplemented by reference TRBV3-1 and TRBJ1-2, the full variable domain reads DTAVSQTPKYLVTQMGNDKSIKCEQNLGHDTMYWYKQDSKKFLKIMFSYNNKELIINETVPNRFSPKSPDKAHLNLHINSLELGDSAVYFCASSPLGTNYGYTFGSGTRLTVV.

This clonotype was seen repeatedly, ten times or more. The V call is TRBV7-2, the J call TRBJ2-1; TRBD1 matches 8 bases. The junction had 7 bases not matched to a gene; V was cut back by 0 bases and J by 6 bases. Germline V lookup: CDR1 SGHTA, CDR2 FQGNSA. The CDR3 has 16 residues. The CDR3 DNA is TGTGCCAGCAGCTTAGCGCCCACAGGGGGAGTCAATGAGCAGTTCTTC. Translation gives CASSLAPTGGVNEQFF.

The chain is built from TRBV11-2 and TRBJ2-5; no firm D call. The CDR3 spans 14 residues. V lost 3 bases and J lost 5, with 13 bases in between. The germline V gene has CDR1 SGHAT and CDR2 FQNNGV. CDR3 residues: CASSLGLTPETQYF. The CDR3 DNA follows: TGTGCCAGCAGCTTGGGCCTCACCCCCGAGACCCAGTACTTC.

This clonotype came up many times. The V gene is TRBV11-2, the J gene TRBJ2-1, with 9 positions matching TRBD1. The junction had 3 bases not matched to a gene; V was cut back by 4 bases and J by 5 bases. The CDR3 sequence is 14 residues long. The germline gives CDR1 SGHAT, CDR2 FQNNGV. The CDR3 sequence is CASSSGTGHNEQFF. The CDR3 nucleotides are TGTGCCAGCAGCTCCGGGACAGGGCACAATGAGCAGTTCTTC.

In this sample, this clonotype turned up many times. The chain employs TRBV9 and TRBJ1-2; possibly TRBD1 for D (6 bases). Per germline, CDR1 SGDLS and CDR2 YYNGEE. The V gene lost 1 base and the J gene lost 4 bases, with 11 bases spanning the gap. This CDR3 contains 14 residues. CDR3 bases: TGTGCCAGCAGCGTATCGACAGGACTCTATGGCTACACCTTC. Translation: CASSVSTGLYGYTF.

This clonotype came up many times. This chain joins TRBV20-1 and TRBJ2-1, with D hard to call. Trimming stripped 5 bases from V and 5 bases from J, with 10 bases between. This CDR3 is built from 12 residues. The V gene's germline CDR1 is DFQATT and CDR2 SNEGSKA (reference sequence). CDR3 loop: CSAQQSHNEQFF. The CDR3 bases are TGCAGTGCTCAACAGAGCCACAATGAGCAGTTCTTC.

Many counts were recorded for this clonotype. The rearrangement uses TRBV9 and TRBJ2-1; 10 bases are a match to TRBD1. V dropped 3 bases and J dropped 7; count of bases not matched to a gene: 10. The length of the CDR3 is 16 residues. Germline CDR1 SGDLS, CDR2 YYNGEE. CDR3 DNA sequence: TGTGCCAGCAGCGGGAGCCGGGACAGGGGCTCGAATGAGCAGTTCTTC. This gives the protein CASSGSRDRGSNEQFF.

This clonotype was counted many times. The chain links TRBV28 to TRBJ1-4; D is uncertain. Germline V gives CDR1 MDHEN, CDR2 SYDVKM. The CDR3 has 14 amino acids. Trimming cost V 3 bases and J 0 bases, with 5 bases left between them. CDR3 DNA: TGTGCCAGCAGTTTCAAGTCAACTAATGAAAAACTGTTTTTT. This codes for CASSFKSTNEKLFF.

The chain has TRBV27 and TRBJ2-2; D call uncertain. The germline gives CDR1 MNHEY, CDR2 SMNVEV (reference sequence). The CDR3 is 14 amino acids. V lost 3 bases and J lost 4, with 9 bases in between. CDR3 bases: TGTGCCAGCAGTTTCGGACCGAGCACCGGGGAGCTGTTTTTT. Residues: CASSFGPSTGELFF.

This clonotype was detected many times. The chain couples TRBV6-1 to TRBJ2-7, with 10 bases that match TRBD2. Trimming cost V 4 bases and J 3 bases; bases outside gene matches: 12. Germline lookup yields CDR1 MNHNS and CDR2 SASEGT. This CDR3 has 17 residues. Here the CDR3 reads CASSATVAGGPHYEQYF. The CDR3 coding sequence is TGTGCCAGCAGTGCGACCGTAGCGGGAGGTCCTCACTACGAGCAGTACTTC.

V is TRBV20-1 and J is TRBJ2-7; the D is unclear. Trimming shortened V by 5 bases and J by 3 bases, and 17 bases separated the two germline ends. The CDR3 has 14 residues. Germline V gene data show CDR1 as DFQATT and CDR2 as SNEGSKA (reference sequence). The CDR3 loop reads CSARSLRQIYEQYF. Written as DNA, the CDR3 is TGCAGTGCTCGAAGCTTAAGACAAATCTACGAGCAGTACTTC.

This clonotype was detected ten times or more. The chain combines TRBV6-1 with TRBJ1-1; no clear D gene. CDR1 and CDR2 from the germline V gene are MNHNS and SASEGT. V dropped 8 bases and J dropped 9 bases, with 19 bases sitting between them. The CDR3 is made up of 13 amino acids. CDR3 sequence reads: CASLPRTLLKAFF. In DNA, the CDR3 is TGTGCCAGCCTGCCCCGAACGCTTTTAAAAGCTTTCTTT.

This clonotype has ten or more counts. This chain connects TRBV18 to TRBJ1-5; D is undetermined. Trimming removed 2 bases from V and 5 bases from J, with 4 bases in between. CDR3 length: 12 residues. Germline CDR1 KGHSH, CDR2 LQKENI. DNA for the CDR3: TGTGCCAGCTCACCAGGGGATCAGCCCCAGCATTTT. Amino acids: CASSPGDQPQHF. Based on the CDR3 plus reference TRBV18 and TRBJ1-5, the full variable domain is NAGVMQNPRHLVRRRGQEARLRCSPMKGHSHVYWYRQLPEEGLKFMVYLQKENIIDESGMPKERFSAEFPKEGPSILRIQQVVRGDSAAYFCASSPGDQPQHFGDGTRLSIL.

This clonotype was seen at least ten times. The J gene is TRBJ1-5, the V gene TRBV28, with D perhaps matching TRBD1 (5 bases). The CDR3 consists of 14 residues. The V end was cut by 2 bases, the J end by 7 bases, with 12 bases between. CDR1 and CDR2 (germline): MDHEN, SYDVKM. CDR3 DNA sequence: TGTGCCAGCAGTTTAAGAGTGGGGACCCAGCCCCAGCATTTT. Encoded protein: CASSLRVGTQPQHF.

This clonotype was seen many times. The chain joins TRBV6-4 to TRBJ1-1; weak D call: TRBD1 (6 bases). Trimming stripped 4 bases from V and 7 bases from J, with 13 bases between. This CDR3 has 13 residues. Germline V gene data show CDR1 as MRHNA and CDR2 as SNTAGT. The CDR3 region has the DNA TGTGCCAGCAGTGCCCAGGGAGGGGGTGAAGCTTTCTTT. Translation: CASSAQGGGEAFF.

This clonotype was counted at least ten times. This chain links TRBV30 with TRBJ1-3; 8 bases fit TRBD1. The CDR3 length is 17 residues. V shed 2 bases, J shed 0 bases, and the junction held 9 bases outside the gene matches. In germline, CDR1 is GTSNPN, CDR2 SVGIG (reference sequence). The CDR3 DNA sequence: TGTGCCTGGAGTTCGCCGACAGGGGTGATCTCTGGAAACACCATATATTTT. Residues: CAWSSPTGVISGNTIYF.

In this sample, this clonotype turned up many times. J is TRBJ2-7 and V is TRBV29-1, with 8 bases matching TRBD2. In germline, CDR1 is SQVTM, CDR2 ANQGSEA. V gave up 4 bases and J gave up 2 bases; unmatched junction bases: 7. The CDR3 length is 14 residues. CDR3 sequence (DNA): TGCAGCGTTGTAGTACTAGCGGAACCCTACGAGCAGTACTTC. It translates to CSVVVLAEPYEQYF.

This clonotype has a count of ten or more. The rearrangement links TRBV2 to TRBJ2-7, with 14 bases fitting TRBD2. CDR1 SNHLY and CDR2 FYNNEI come from the germline V gene. Losses at the gene ends were 6 bases for V and 6 bases for J; bases not matched to a gene: 4. The CDR3 runs to 14 residues. The CDR3 DNA reads as TGTGCCAGCAGATGGACTAGCGGGAGGCCCGAGCAGTACTTC. Its protein product is CASRWTSGRPEQYF.

This clonotype was seen ten or more times. This rearrangement joins TRBV6-1 to TRBJ1-1; TRBD1 aligns across 7 bases. This CDR3 comprises 14 residues. Germline loops: CDR1 MNHNS, CDR2 SASEGT. The V segment lost 3 bases and the J segment 3 bases; nucleotides outside the gene matches: 4. CDR3 nucleotides: TGTGCCAGCAGTGAGGACAGGTTCTACACTGAAGCTTTCTTT. Translated: CASSEDRFYTEAFF.

This clonotype came up many times. The chain joins TRBV24-1 to TRBJ2-5, with D tentatively TRBD1 or TRBD2 (5 bases each). The CDR3 runs 11 residues. Trimming removed 5 bases from V and 5 bases from J, with 5 bases in between. Germline V lookup: CDR1 KGHDR, CDR2 SFDVKD. CDR3 amino acids: CATSGGETQYF. The CDR3 nucleotides are TGTGCCACCAGTGGGGGGGAGACCCAGTACTTC.

This clonotype was observed at least ten times. CDR3 loop: CASSLRGLRRTGELFF. DNA for the CDR3: TGTGCCAGCAGCTTAAGGGGTCTCCGGAGGACCGGGGAGCTGTTTTTT. This chain uses TRBV7-2 with TRBJ2-2; D could derive from TRBD1 or TRBD2 (5 bases each). Germline V gene data show CDR1 as SGHTA and CDR2 as FQGNSA. V lost 2 bases and J 5 bases, leaving 15 bases between the germline ends. The CDR3 runs 16 residues. The whole variable domain, filled in from reference TRBV7-2 and TRBJ2-2, reads GAGVSQSPSNKVTEKGKDVELRCDPISGHTALYWYRQSLGQGLEFLIYFQGNSAPDKSGLPSDRFSAERTGGSVSTLTIQRTQQEDSAVYLCASSLRGLRRTGELFFGEGSRLTVL.